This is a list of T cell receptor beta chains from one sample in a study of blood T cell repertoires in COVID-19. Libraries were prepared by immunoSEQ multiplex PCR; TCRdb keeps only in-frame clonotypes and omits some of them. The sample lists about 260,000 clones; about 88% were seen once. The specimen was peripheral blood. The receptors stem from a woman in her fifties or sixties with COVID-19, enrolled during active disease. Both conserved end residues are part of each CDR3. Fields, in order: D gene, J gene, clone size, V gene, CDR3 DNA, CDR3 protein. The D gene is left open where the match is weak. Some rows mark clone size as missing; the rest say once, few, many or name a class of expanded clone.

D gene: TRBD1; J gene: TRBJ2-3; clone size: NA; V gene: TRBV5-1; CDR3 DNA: TGCGCCAGCAGCTTGGCTCGGACAGGTAGAGGAGGAGATACGCAGTATTTT; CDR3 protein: CASSLARTGRGGDTQYF
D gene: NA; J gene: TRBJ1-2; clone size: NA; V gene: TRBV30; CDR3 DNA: TGTGCCTGGAGTCCAGGGCCATATGGCTACACCTTC; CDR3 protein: CAWSPGPYGYTF
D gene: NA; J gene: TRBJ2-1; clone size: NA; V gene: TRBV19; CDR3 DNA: TGTGCCAGTAGCCCCGGGACTCGGTACAATGAGCAGTTCTTC; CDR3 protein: CASSPGTRYNEQFF
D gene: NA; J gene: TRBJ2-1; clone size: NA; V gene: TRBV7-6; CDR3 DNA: TGTGCCAGCACCTCTCAAGCGGCAGCGGTCAATGAGCAGTTCTTC; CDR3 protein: CASTSQAAAVNEQFF
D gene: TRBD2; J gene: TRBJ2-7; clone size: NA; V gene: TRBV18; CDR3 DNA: TGTGCCAGCTCCCCCCCTCGGGGGGGGATAGGTAGTGAGCAGTACTTC; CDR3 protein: CASSPPRGGIGSEQYF
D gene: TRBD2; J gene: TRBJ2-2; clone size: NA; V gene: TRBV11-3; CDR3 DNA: TGTGCCAGCAGCTTAGTAGCGGGATCCGGGGAGCTGTTTTTT; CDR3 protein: CASSLVAGSGELFF
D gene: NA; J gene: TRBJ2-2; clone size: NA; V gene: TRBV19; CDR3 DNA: TGTGCCAGTATGGTCCGGGCGAACACCGGGGAGCTGTTTTTT; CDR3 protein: CASMVRANTGELFF
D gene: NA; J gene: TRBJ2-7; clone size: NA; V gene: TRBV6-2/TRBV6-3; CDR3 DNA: TGTGCCAGCAGTTACTCGACGGGAAGTGGAAACGAGCAGTACTTC; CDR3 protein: CASSYSTGSGNEQYF
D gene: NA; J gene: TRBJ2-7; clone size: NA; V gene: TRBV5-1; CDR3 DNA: TGCGCCAGCAGCTTGGCCGATCCTCGGGAGCAGTACTTC; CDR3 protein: CASSLADPREQYF
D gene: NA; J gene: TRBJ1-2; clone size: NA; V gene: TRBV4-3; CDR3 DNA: TGCGCCAGCAGCCAAGACGTGGCCTATGGCTACACCTTC; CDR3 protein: CASSQDVAYGYTF
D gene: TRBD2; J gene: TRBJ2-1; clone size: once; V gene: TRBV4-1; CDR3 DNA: TGCGCCAGCGGCTTTAGCGGGAGTATCTACAATGAGCAGTTCTTC; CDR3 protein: CASGFSGSIYNEQFF
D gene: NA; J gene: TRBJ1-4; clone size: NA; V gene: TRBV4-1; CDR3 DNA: TGCGCCAGCAGCCAAGGGTCTCTAGCAACTAATGAAAAACTGTTTTTT; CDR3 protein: CASSQGSLATNEKLFF
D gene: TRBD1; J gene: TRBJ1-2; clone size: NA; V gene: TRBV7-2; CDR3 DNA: TGTGCCAGCAGCTCCACAGGGGGCTTCGATGGCTACACCTTC; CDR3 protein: CASSSTGGFDGYTF
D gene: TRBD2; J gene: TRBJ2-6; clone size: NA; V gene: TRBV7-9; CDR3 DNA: TGTGCCAGCAGCTTAGGGGCGGGGGTCTCTGGGGCCAACGTCCTGACTTTC; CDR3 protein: CASSLGAGVSGANVLTF
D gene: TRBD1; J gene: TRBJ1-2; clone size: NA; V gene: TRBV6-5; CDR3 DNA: TGTGCCAGCAGTCAGGGGGCGGGTGGCTACACCTTC; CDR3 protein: CASSQGAGGYTF
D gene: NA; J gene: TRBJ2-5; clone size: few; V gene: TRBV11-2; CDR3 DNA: TGTGCCAGCAGCTTAGGTCTGGGGGCGCGGGAGACCCAGTACTTC; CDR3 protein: CASSLGLGARETQYF
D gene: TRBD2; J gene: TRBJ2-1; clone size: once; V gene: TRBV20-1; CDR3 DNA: TGCAGTGCTAGTTTTAAGGGGGGACTAGCGGTGCACAATGAGCAGTTCTTC; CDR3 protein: CSASFKGGLAVHNEQFF
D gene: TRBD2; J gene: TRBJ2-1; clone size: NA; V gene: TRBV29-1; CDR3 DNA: TGCAGCGTTGAAGATCCCTTGACTAGCGGGGCGGGGCAGTTCTTC; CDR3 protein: CSVEDPLTSGAGQFF
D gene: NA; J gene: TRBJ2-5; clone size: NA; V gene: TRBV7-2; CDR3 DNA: TGTGCCGTCCCAGGGGACAAAGAGACCCAGTACTTC; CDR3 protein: CAVPGDKETQYF
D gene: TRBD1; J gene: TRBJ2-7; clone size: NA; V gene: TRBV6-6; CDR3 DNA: TGTGCCAGCAGTTACCCGACCGGGACAGGGAAGGGCGAGCAGTACTTC; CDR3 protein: CASSYPTGTGKGEQYF
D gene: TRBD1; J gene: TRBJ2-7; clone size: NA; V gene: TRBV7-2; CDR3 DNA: TGTGCCAGCAGCTTAGGGGGACAGGGACCCTACGAGCAGTACTTC; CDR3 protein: CASSLGGQGPYEQYF
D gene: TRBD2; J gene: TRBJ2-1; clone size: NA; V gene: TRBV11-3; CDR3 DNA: TGTGCCAGCAGCCCCCGACTAGCGGGAGCTGGTGAGCAGTTCTTC; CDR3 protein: CASSPRLAGAGEQFF
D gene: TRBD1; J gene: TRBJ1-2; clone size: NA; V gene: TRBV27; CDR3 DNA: TGTGCCAGCACCCCTTGGGGACAGGGGTTGCGTGGCTACACCTTC; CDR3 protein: CASTPWGQGLRGYTF
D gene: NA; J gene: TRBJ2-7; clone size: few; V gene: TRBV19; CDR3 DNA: TGTGCCAGTAGTATATGGGGCTCCCTAGAGCAGTACTTC; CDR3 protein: CASSIWGSLEQYF
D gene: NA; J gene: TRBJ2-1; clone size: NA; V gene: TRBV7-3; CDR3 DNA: TGTGCCAGCGGCGGAATCTCCGCTGAGCAGTTCTTC; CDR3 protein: CASGGISAEQFF
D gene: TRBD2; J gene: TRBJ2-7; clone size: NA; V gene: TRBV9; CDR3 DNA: TGTGCCAGCAACCGAGCGGGAGGGCTTTACGAGCAGTACTTC; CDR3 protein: CASNRAGGLYEQYF
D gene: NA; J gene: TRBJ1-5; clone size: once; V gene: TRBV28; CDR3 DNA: TGTGCCAGCAGTTCCCGCCAGGGAGGGTACGGCAATCAGCCCCAGCATTTT; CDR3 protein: CASSSRQGGYGNQPQHF
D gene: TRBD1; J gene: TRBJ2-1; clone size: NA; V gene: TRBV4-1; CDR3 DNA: TGCGCCAGCAGCCAAGCCATGGGACAGGGGAGTGAGCAGTTCTTC; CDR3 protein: CASSQAMGQGSEQFF
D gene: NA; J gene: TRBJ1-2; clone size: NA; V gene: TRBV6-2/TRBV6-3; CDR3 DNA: TGTGCCAGCAGCAGATATAGAAGTTCGGACTATGGCTACACCTTC; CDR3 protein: CASSRYRSSDYGYTF
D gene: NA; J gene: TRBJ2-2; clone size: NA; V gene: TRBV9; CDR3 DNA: TGTGCCAGCAGCGGCGGGACAGCGAACACCGGGGAGCTGTTTTTT; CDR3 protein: CASSGGTANTGELFF
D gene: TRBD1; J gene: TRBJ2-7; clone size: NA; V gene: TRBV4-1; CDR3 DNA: TGCGCCAGCAGCCCGAAAGTTTCCGGGGACAGGGCGTACGAGCAGTACTTC; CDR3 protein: CASSPKVSGDRAYEQYF
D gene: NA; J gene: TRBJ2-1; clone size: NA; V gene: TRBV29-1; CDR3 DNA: TGCAGCGTCACCGGGACTTCGCAATTCCTTCTCGGGCAGTTCTTC; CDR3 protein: CSVTGTSQFLLGQFF
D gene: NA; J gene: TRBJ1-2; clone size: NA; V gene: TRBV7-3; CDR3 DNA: TGTGCCAGCAGCCCCACGGGGGGAGAGGACTATGGCTACACCTTC; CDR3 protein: CASSPTGGEDYGYTF
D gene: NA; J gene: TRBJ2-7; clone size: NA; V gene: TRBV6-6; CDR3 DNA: TGTGCCAGCAGTCAATCTACCGGGACTGCGCCCTACGAGCAGTACTTC; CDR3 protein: CASSQSTGTAPYEQYF
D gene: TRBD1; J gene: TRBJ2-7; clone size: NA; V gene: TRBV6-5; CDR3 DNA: TGTGCCAGCAGGGCCGGGACAGGGGTCGGCGAGCAGTACTTC; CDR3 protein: CASRAGTGVGEQYF
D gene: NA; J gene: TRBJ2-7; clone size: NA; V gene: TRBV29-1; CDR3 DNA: TGCAGCGTTACCAACCAGGGGGGAGTTTACGAGCAGTACTTC; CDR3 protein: CSVTNQGGVYEQYF
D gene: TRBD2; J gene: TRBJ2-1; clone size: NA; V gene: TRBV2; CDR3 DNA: TGTGCCAGCAGTCGGAGGACTAGCGGAATGTCCTACAATGAGCAGTTCTTC; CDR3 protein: CASSRRTSGMSYNEQFF
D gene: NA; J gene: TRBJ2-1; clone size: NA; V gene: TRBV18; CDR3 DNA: TGTGCCAGCTCACCACCGATGGCAGGGCACAATGAGCAGTTCTTC; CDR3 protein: CASSPPMAGHNEQFF
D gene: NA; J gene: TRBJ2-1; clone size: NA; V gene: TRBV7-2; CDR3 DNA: TGTGCCAGCAGCTTAGCGGGGGCGACTCGGGAGCAGTTCTTC; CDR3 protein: CASSLAGATREQFF
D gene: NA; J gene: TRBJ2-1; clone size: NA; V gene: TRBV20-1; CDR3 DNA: TGCAGTGCTAGTCGGCTAGCCTCGGGCAACAATGAGCAGTTCTTC; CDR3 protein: CSASRLASGNNEQFF
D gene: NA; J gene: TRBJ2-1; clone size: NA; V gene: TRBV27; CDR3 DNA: TGTGCCAGCAGTTTAACCTCTTTTGTGGGAGGAACCTACAATGAGCAGTTCTTC; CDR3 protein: CASSLTSFVGGTYNEQFF
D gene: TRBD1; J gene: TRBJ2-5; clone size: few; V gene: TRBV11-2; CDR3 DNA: TGTGCCAGCAGCTACCAGAGACCGGGACAGGGGAGGGAGACCCAGTACTTC; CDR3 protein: CASSYQRPGQGRETQYF
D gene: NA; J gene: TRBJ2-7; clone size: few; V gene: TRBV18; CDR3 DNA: TGTGCCAGCTCACGATCTAACCGGGACACCGACGGGCAGTACTTC; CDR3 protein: CASSRSNRDTDGQYF
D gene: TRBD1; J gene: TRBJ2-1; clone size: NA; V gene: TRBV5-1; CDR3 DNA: TGCGCCAGCAGGGAAAGGACAGGGGTCATCCACAATGAGCAGTTCTTC; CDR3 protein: CASRERTGVIHNEQFF
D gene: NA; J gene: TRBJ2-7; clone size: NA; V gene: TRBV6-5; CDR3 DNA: TGTGCCAGCAGACGATCGGGATACTACGAGCAGTACTTC; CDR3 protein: CASRRSGYYEQYF
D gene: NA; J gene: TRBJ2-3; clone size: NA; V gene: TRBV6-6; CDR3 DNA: TGTGCCAGCAGTTACAGGGGTTCAGATACGCAGTATTTT; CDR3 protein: CASSYRGSDTQYF
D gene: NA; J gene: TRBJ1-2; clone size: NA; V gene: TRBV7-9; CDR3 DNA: TGTGCCAGCAGCTTAGGAGGGTCTGGCGGCTACACCTTC; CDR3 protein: CASSLGGSGGYTF
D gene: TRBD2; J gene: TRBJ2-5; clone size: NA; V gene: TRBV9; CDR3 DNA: TGTGCCAGCAGCGTAGGGGCGGGAGGTGGGACCCAGTACTTC; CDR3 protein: CASSVGAGGGTQYF
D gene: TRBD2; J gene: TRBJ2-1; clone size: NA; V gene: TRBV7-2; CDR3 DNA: TGTGCCAGCACCTTTAGGGACGGACTAGCGGGATACAATGAGCAGTTCTTC; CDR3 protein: CASTFRDGLAGYNEQFF
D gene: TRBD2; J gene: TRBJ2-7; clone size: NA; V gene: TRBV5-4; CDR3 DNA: TGTGCCAGCAGCTGGGGGCCGGGACTAGCGGGATCCGAGCAGTACTTC; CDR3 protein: CASSWGPGLAGSEQYF
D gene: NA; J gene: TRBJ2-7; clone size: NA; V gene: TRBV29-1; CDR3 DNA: TGCAGCGTCCTTCTAGTCTACGAGCAGTACTTC; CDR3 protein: CSVLLVYEQYF
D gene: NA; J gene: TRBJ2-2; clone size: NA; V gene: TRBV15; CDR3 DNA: TGTGCCACCAGCAGAGATAGGCTAGCCCCCGGGGAGCTGTTTTTT; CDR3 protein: CATSRDRLAPGELFF
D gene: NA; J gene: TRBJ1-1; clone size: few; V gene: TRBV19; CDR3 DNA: TGTGCCAGTAGTGTTACCGGAGGTACCAACACTGAAGCTTTCTTT; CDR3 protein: CASSVTGGTNTEAFF